This T cell receptor (beta chain) was recorded in a study of blood T cell repertoires in COVID-19. Looking at the study overall: Nucleic acid was either cDNA or gDNA, and it came from T cells, B-cell-depleted T cells, or PBMCs.

The CDR3 covers 14 residues. Trimming shortened V by 7 bases and J by 1 base, and 14 bases separated the two germline ends. The germline gives CDR1 SQVTM, CDR2 ANQGSEA. In the source study's methods: Reference gene primer amplification in the assay estimated nucleated cell counts. The repertoire was sequenced with immunoSEQ multiplex PCR; TCRdb's copy has only in-frame clones and lacks some. The D gene and trimming were derived from the DNA, and the V and J assignments and clone size from that table. Counted here are some 250,000 clones, around 83% occurring once; the ten biggest clones make up roughly 8.7%.

This sequence originates from a man aged 35 to 55 with active or convalescent COVID-19. The specimen was peripheral blood. The V and J genes are TRBV29-1 and TRBJ1-3; the D gene is possibly TRBD1 (5 bases). The CDR3 protein is CSGLQAESGNTIYF. The CDR3 nucleotides read TGCAGCGGTTTACAGGCTGAATCTGGAAACACCATATATTTT.